Reported below is one TCR beta chain. Which antigen it targets is not known. No quality values exist for individual bases; no much larger clone is one base distant. This record belongs to a study of CD4 T cells in relation to SARS-CoV-2 and coronaviruses (dated by TCRdb to 2020 to 2022). With respect to the entire study: In the ViraFEST assay, PBMCs were cultured with antigen for approximately 10 days, after which TCR beta CDR3s were sequenced to identify antigen-specific clonal expansions. At the level of individual TCR clonotypes, the study measured memory CD4+ T cell crossreactivity between SARS-CoV-2 spike protein and common cold coronavirus spike proteins. Shared crossreactive spike epitopes were mapped to their HLA restriction using patient-derived lymphoblastoid cell lines. The Adaptive Biotechnologies TCR-sequencing kit was used for samples from a few pre-COVID donors and for the naive versus memory experiments, whereas the other data were Illumina-based. An HIV-1 Nef peptide pool or a no-peptide culture served as the negative reference condition. A different, Illumina-based TCR-beta assay was used to sequence expansion assays from other donors in the study.

Trimming takes 3 bases from V and 3 bases from J, and the germline ends sit 17 bases apart. Reading the germline V gene (reference sequence) gives CDR1 LNHDA and CDR2 SQIVND. From its cysteine to its phenylalanine, the CDR3 spans 16 amino acids. This entry keeps only the CDR3 DNA: 48 bases, framed from base 1. Overall study results and their limits: The study was limited by small numbers of patients and tested TCRs. In about 60% of donors, memory CD4+ clonotypes turned up that crossrecognized SARS-CoV-2 and at least one common cold coronavirus spike. Crossreactivity analysis centred on spike protein, so crossreactivity against other viral proteins was not assessed. No donor contributed both pre-pandemic and post-infection samples, which limited tracing the source of pre-existing responses. Significantly weaker SARS-CoV-2-driven expansion was shown by crossreactive clones than by monoreactive clones, consistent with antigenic imprinting.

CD4+ T cells from unexposed donors were collected before the COVID-19 pandemic (2011-2018). After roughly 11 days of culture, CD4+ T cells were isolated with the EasySep CD4+ T cell isolation kit. As cell numbers permitted, CD4+ T cells from unexposed donors were tested for reactivity to SARS-CoV-2 S and N and to four common cold coronavirus spike pools. Each well held more than 1.5 million PBMCs cultured in IMDM containing roughly 5.1% human AB serum and about 9.4 IU/ml IL-2. Half of the culture medium was replaced with fresh IL-2-containing medium on days 3 and 7. Triplicate replicate wells were generally used for each peptide culture condition. The leukapheresis product for the unexposed donors was obtained through commercial purchase. PBMCs were isolated from leukapheresis product or whole blood by Ficoll-Paque PLUS gradient centrifugation. PBMCs were either used fresh in the expansion assay or cryopreserved at -140 degrees C. The QIAamp Micro DNA Kit was used to extract genomic DNA from the CD4+ T cells.

Libraries were constructed by the immunoSEQ multiplex PCR assay. Per the source publication's procedure: During preprocessing, nonproductive sequences were removed, along with CDR3s that did not begin with C, did not end with F or W, or were shorter than 7 amino acids. Antigen-specific clonotypes were called with the MANAFEST web app on the basis of expansion relative to the reference and to other culture wells. To be counted as positive, a clone had to show significant expansion compared with the reference culture, at an FDR below 0.05, in 2 of 3 replicate wells. A further requirement for positive clones was significant expansion compared with all other tandem wells, along with an odds ratio above 5. CDR3 homology was quantified as pairwise Levenshtein distance, calculated with the stringdist R package after three terminal residues were trimmed from each end. TCRdb limited this immuneACCESS table to in-frame rearrangements with V and J called. A share of clones is missing; checked studies link under half to unresolved V genes, and the rest is unexplained. The V and J calls and clone size are taken from that table; D and trimming were inferred from the DNA. The sample table records tens of thousands of clones; over 65% of these occur just once. In total, the top ten clones hold 25% to 35% of the sample.

This chain joins TRBV19 to TRBJ1-1; the D gene remains uncertain. This sequence was found in a human donor in good health. Sequenced sample: CD4+ T cells from PBMCs, cultured in vitro. The nucleotide sequence is TGTGCCAGTAGTATTTGGGGATTCCTGGGTGACACTGAAGCTTTCTTT. Its amino acids are CASSIWGFLGDTEAFF.